These 2 T cell receptor beta chains came from one sample sequenced in a study of OX40 agonist ivuxolimab in advanced cancers. Sequencing used immunoSEQ multiplex PCR; TCRdb keeps in-frame clones, though not all of them. The table lists around 80,000 clones, about 80% of them singletons. Here the sequenced sample was CD4+ or CD8+ T cells sorted from blood, taken in a trial of the OX40 agonist ivuxolimab. The receptors were gathered from an adult with an advanced solid tumor such as melanoma, head and neck, liver or kidney cancer.

The chain couples TRBV9 to TRBJ2-1; 7 nucleotides agree with TRBD2. The CDR3 has 16 amino acids. After removal of 4 bases from V and 4 bases from J, the junction contained 11 bases not matched to a gene. The germline CDR1 and CDR2 sequences are SGDLS and YYNGEE. CDR3: CASSPRPPSGYNEQFF. The CDR3 region has the DNA TGTGCCAGCAGCCCTCGCCCCCCTAGCGGATACAATGAGCAGTTCTTC.

This sequence joins TRBV18 and TRBJ2-3; 12 bases match TRBD2. The CDR3 contains 17 residues. CDR1 KGHSH and CDR2 LQKENI come from the germline V gene. J lost 2 bases, V lost 3 bases, and 6 bases had no gene match. The CDR3 sequence is CASSPRTSGALTDTQYF. The DNA of the CDR3 is TGTGCCAGCTCACCCCGGACTAGCGGGGCTCTCACAGATACGCAGTATTTT.